Listed here are 24 T cell receptor beta chains from one sample, sequenced in a study of neurological immune-mediated disorders (dated by TCRdb to about 2019). Receptor amplification or capture employed 5' RACE. The run used an Illumina HiSeq 2500. TCRdb trimmed the raw reads at Q25, called clones with MiXCR and kept productive beta chains. Records with the same CDR3 protein are collapsed into one entry carrying the most frequent genes and DNA. Here the sample has under 90,000 distinct CDR3 sequences; 10% to 13% occur a single time. The top ten constitute around 2% of the sample. The sample consisted of PBMCs. The receptor source for this set is a man in his forties in good health.

At least ten counts were recorded for this clonotype. The gene calls are TRBV6-2 or TRBV6-3 and TRBJ2-7, with 8 bases that match TRBD1. In germline, CDR1 is MNHEY, CDR2 SVGEGT. The CDR3 contains 12 residues. The V gene end was trimmed by 7 bases and the J gene end by 12 bases; junction bases not matched to a gene: 11. DNA for the CDR3: TGTGCCAGCATTGGACAGGGTTCCCGTTCGTACTTC. It is translated as CASIGQGSRSYF.

This clonotype was observed many times. The genes are TRBV25-1 and TRBJ1-1; D is unresolved. Germline CDR1 is MGHDK and CDR2 is SYGVNS. The CDR3 loop spans 13 amino acids. Trimming took off 7 bases at V and 1 base at J, with 10 bases between the two ends. The CDR3 nucleotides are TGTGCCAGCATTCTCAGAGAGAACACTGAAGCTTTCTTT. Encoded protein: CASILRENTEAFF.

This clonotype was detected many times. The chain employs TRBV7-3 and TRBJ2-3; the D is unclear. Per germline, CDR1 SGHTA and CDR2 FQGTGA. Trimming removed 5 bases at V and 5 bases at J, with 8 bases between. CDR3 size: 12 residues. This chain's CDR3 is CASSPEGDTQYF. The CDR3 coding sequence is TGTGCCAGCAGCCCGGAAGGAGATACGCAGTATTTT.

This clonotype has a count of ten or more. The rearrangement links TRBV12-3 or TRBV12-4 to TRBJ1-6; no firm D call. V shed 1 base and J shed 9 bases, with 13 bases lying between them. This CDR3 spans 15 amino acids. This CDR3 reads CASSLGVVFSSPLHF. CDR3 DNA: TGTGCCAGCAGTTTAGGGGTGGTCTTTAGTTCACCCCTCCACTTT.

This clonotype was seen repeatedly, ten times or more. V and J are TRBV5-1 and TRBJ2-5; D might be TRBD1 (5 bases). Germline V lookup: CDR1 SGHRS, CDR2 YFSETQ. The CDR3 has 15 residues. Between the trimmed V and J ends, which lost 0 bases and 5 bases, there was a span of 14 bases. CDR3 DNA sequence: TGCGCCAGCAGCTTGGCAACCAGGGTACGCGAGACCCAGTACTTC. It translates to CASSLATRVRETQYF.

As concerns this clonotype: Given a much more abundant clone one base away, this may be a read error. The V gene is TRBV7-3, the J gene TRBJ2-5; D is uncertain. The CDR3 runs to 13 residues. From germline, CDR1 is SGHTA and CDR2 FQGTGA. V dropped 6 bases and J dropped 5 bases, with 13 bases sitting between them. CDR3 sequence: CASSPNGKETQYF. The CDR3, as DNA: TGTGCCAGCAGTCCTAATGGGAAGGAGACCCAGTACTTC.

This clonotype was seen at least ten times. The CDR3 is CASSEARGFGYTF. DNA of the CDR3: TGTGCCAGCAGTGAGGCACGGGGTTTTGGCTACACCTTC. The V gene is TRBV2, the J gene TRBJ1-2, with unresolved D. Germline-derived CDR1 and CDR2 are SNHLY and FYNNEI. Trimming removed 3 bases from V and 7 bases from J, with 12 bases in between. There are 13 residues in the CDR3.

This clonotype was counted at least ten times. The chain uses TRBV5-1 and TRBJ2-5; D remains unclear. Germline CDR1 is SGHRS and CDR2 is YFSETQ. V lost 4 bases and J 1 base, leaving 2 bases between the germline ends. CDR3 length: 11 amino acids. CDR3 in amino acids: CASSVQETQYF. CDR3 nucleotide sequence: TGCGCCAGCAGCGTCCAAGAGACCCAGTACTTC.

This clonotype was seen ten or more times. V gene TRBV7-7 combines with J gene TRBJ2-2; a weak D match, TRBD1 (8 bases). Per germline, CDR1 SSHAT and CDR2 FNYEAQ (reference sequence). The V end was cut by 5 bases, the J end by 5 bases, with 12 bases between. This CDR3 has 14 residues. For the CDR3, the DNA is TGTGCCAGCAGCCCACAGGGGGGGACCGGGGAGCTGTTTTTT. Translating it yields CASSPQGGTGELFF.

This clonotype was seen at least ten times. The chain combines TRBV12-3 or TRBV12-4 with TRBJ1-5; 10 bases agree with TRBD1. V lost 4 bases to trimming and J lost 1 base; unmatched junction nucleotides: 10. The CDR3 has 18 residues. As DNA, the CDR3 is TGTGCCAGCAGTTACGGGACAGGGGTCGTTAAAAGCAATCAGCCCCAGCATTTT. This encodes CASSYGTGVVKSNQPQHF.

This clonotype appeared many times. The V gene is TRBV6-1, the J gene TRBJ1-2, with TRBD1 identical over 7 bases. The CDR3 has 15 residues. In germline, CDR1 is MNHNS, CDR2 SASEGT. V was clipped by 3 bases and J by 4 bases; unmatched bases: 8. CDR3 bases: TGTGCCAGCAGTGACACTCCGGGACAGCTCTATGGCTACACCTTC. Protein: CASSDTPGQLYGYTF.

This clonotype was counted many times. The chain is built from TRBV6-5 and TRBJ2-6; D is uncertain. From germline, CDR1 is MNHEY and CDR2 SVGAGI. The ends were cut back, 2 bases at V and 4 bases at J, with 3 bases in the middle. This CDR3 contains 13 residues. The DNA for the CDR3 is TGTGCCAGCAGTTACACCGGGGCCAACGTCCTGACTTTC. It encodes CASSYTGANVLTF.

The V and J genes are TRBV14 and TRBJ2-5; no clear D gene. V dropped 0 bases and J dropped 7 bases, with 6 bases sitting between them. Germline V gives CDR1 SGHDN, CDR2 FVKESK. This CDR3 is built from 12 residues. In DNA form, the CDR3 reads TGTGCCAGCAGCCAAGAGGGTGCGACCCAGTACTTC. Encoded protein: CASSQEGATQYF. The full variable domain, completed using reference TRBV14 and TRBJ2-5, is EAGVTQFPSHSVIEKGQTVTLRCDPISGHDNLYWYRRVMGKEIKFLLHFVKESKQDESGMPNNRFLAERTGGTYSTLKVQPAELEDSGVYFCASSQEGATQYFGPGTRLLVL.

There are many counts of this clonotype. This sequence joins TRBV29-1 and TRBJ1-2; D not resolved. CDR1 and CDR2 from the germline V gene are SQVTM and ANQGSEA. The CDR3 sequence is 14 residues long. With 0 bases removed from V and 6 bases from J, the gap between germline ends came to 14 bases. The CDR3 region has the DNA TGCAGCGTTGAAGAAGGCTCAAGTGGGAATGGCTACACCTTC. It is translated as CSVEEGSSGNGYTF.

The table lists this clonotype with many counts. The chain joins TRBV25-1 to TRBJ1-1; D gene uncertain. Germline V gene sequence: CDR1 MGHDK, CDR2 SYGVNS. The germline V and J ends were trimmed by 5 bases and 1 base, with 2 bases remaining between them. CDR3 size: 11 residues. CDR3 sequence reads: CASSSNTEAFF. The CDR3 DNA reads TGTGCCAGCAGTTCGAACACTGAAGCTTTCTTT.

Ten or more counts support this clonotype. The chain has TRBV12-5 and TRBJ2-3; D unclear. CDR3 size: 16 residues. The germline CDR1 and CDR2 sequences are LGHNT and FRNRAP. The V gene lost 2 bases and the J gene lost 2 bases, with 14 bases spanning the gap. CDR3 in amino acids: CASGLPPLPDTDTQYF. In DNA form, the CDR3 reads TGTGCTAGTGGTTTGCCACCCCTACCGGACACAGATACGCAGTATTTT.

This clonotype has a handful of counts. V usage is TRBV20-1 and J usage is TRBJ1-1, with no clear D. Germline-derived CDR1 and CDR2 are DFQATT and SNEGSKA (reference sequence). The CDR3 totals 15 residues. Between the trimmed V and J ends, which lost 6 bases and 1 base, there was a span of 18 bases. CDR3 amino acids: CSATQDGIPNTEAFF. In nucleotides, the CDR3 is TGCAGTGCAACCCAAGACGGTATACCGAACACTGAAGCTTTCTTT.

There are many counts of this clonotype. The rearrangement links TRBV5-1 to TRBJ2-7; 7 bases are shared with TRBD2. V lost 3 bases to trimming and J lost 6 bases; unmatched junction nucleotides: 15. Germline V gene data show CDR1 as SGHRS and CDR2 as YFSETQ. The CDR3 is made up of 16 amino acids. The CDR3 region is CASSWETTGGSLEQYF. In nucleotides, the CDR3 is TGCGCCAGCAGCTGGGAAACAACGGGGGGATCTCTCGAGCAGTACTTC. Full variable domain (remainder filled in from reference TRBV5-1 and TRBJ2-7): KAGVTQTPRYLIKTRGQQVTLSCSPISGHRSVSWYQQTPGQGLQFLFEYFSETQRNKGNFPGRFSGRQFSNSRSEMNVSTLELGDSALYLCASSWETTGGSLEQYFGPGTRLTVT.

This clonotype was counted ten times or more. V gene TRBV7-7 combines with J gene TRBJ2-3; 9 nucleotides agree with TRBD2. This CDR3 region has 16 residues. Trimming removed 1 base from V and 1 base from J; junction bases left unmatched: 3. Germline loops: CDR1 SSHAT, CDR2 FNYEAQ (reference sequence). CDR3 amino acids: CASSLGAGGGTDTQYF. CDR3 nucleotides: TGTGCCAGCAGCTTAGGAGCGGGGGGCGGCACAGATACGCAGTATTTT.

This clonotype was recorded at least ten times. V usage is TRBV3-1 and J usage is TRBJ2-3; no clear D. V shed 0 bases and J shed 0 bases, with 10 bases lying between them. Germline V gene lookup returns CDR1 LGHDT and CDR2 YNNKEL (reference sequence). The CDR3 spans 16 residues. The CDR3 protein is CASSQEGVSSTDTQYF. The CDR3 bases are TGTGCCAGCAGCCAAGAAGGAGTGTCTAGCACAGATACGCAGTATTTT.

This clonotype has ten or more counts. This chain joins TRBV14 and TRBJ1-3; D is unclear. This CDR3 contains 14 residues. The germline gives CDR1 SGHDN, CDR2 FVKESK. The V gene lost 2 bases and the J gene lost 0 bases, with 5 bases spanning the gap. The CDR3 nucleotides are TGTGCCAGCAGCCAATCTTTCTCTGGAAACACCATATATTTT. Its translation: CASSQSFSGNTIYF.

This clonotype was observed many times. The chain employs TRBV7-2 and TRBJ1-3; D gene unclear. Trimming stripped 2 bases from V and 7 bases from J, with 9 bases between. The V gene's germline CDR1 is SGHTA and CDR2 FQGNSA. The CDR3 runs 13 residues. CDR3 sequence: CASSLNRVNTIYF. CDR3 nucleotides: TGTGCCAGCAGCTTAAATCGGGTGAACACCATATATTTT.

As concerns this clonotype: A much larger clone differs by one base, so this may be a read error. The chain has TRBV20-1 and TRBJ2-7; 10 bases line up with TRBD2. V lost 3 bases, J lost 2 bases, and 1 base stayed unmatched. The germline gives CDR1 DFQATT, CDR2 SNEGSKA (reference sequence). This CDR3 is 13 amino acids long. CDR3: CSASTSGAYEQYF. CDR3 bases: TGCAGTGCTAGTACTAGCGGGGCCTACGAGCAGTACTTC.

This clonotype was picked up many times. This chain links TRBV5-1 with TRBJ2-1, with D perhaps matching TRBD1 (5 bases). The V end lost 4 bases, the J end lost 9 bases, and 11 bases lay between the germline ends. There are 12 residues in the CDR3. CDR1 and CDR2 from the germline V gene are SGHRS and YFSETQ. The CDR3 DNA is TGCGCCAGCAGCCCGAAAGGGGTTGAGCAGTTCTTC. This translates into CASSPKGVEQFF.